This entry lists 24 T cell receptor beta chains sequenced from one sample in a study of monozygotic twins with inflammatory bowel disease. TCRdb reanalyzed the 5' RACE reads, giving one entry per CDR3 protein sequence and no DNA. The repertoire table contains some 200,000 distinct CDR3 sequences. The sequenced material came from blood. The receptor source for this set is a human donor with ulcerative colitis or Crohn's disease, or a healthy co-twin of an affected twin (not recorded which).

The J gene is TRBJ2-7, the V gene TRBV6-5; with no DNA, the TCRdb D assignment of TRBD1 cannot be verified. This CDR3 is 13 amino acids long. The V gene's germline CDR1 is MNHEY and CDR2 SVGAGI. CDR3 in amino acids: CASTPLGGYEQYF.

The chain joins TRBV20-1 to TRBJ2-5; TCRdb's D gene call, TRBD2, goes unchecked for lack of DNA. Germline V gene lookup returns CDR1 DFQATT and CDR2 SNEGSKA (reference sequence). CDR3 length: 14 amino acids. CDR3 region: CSASIAGGGETQYF.

The chain has TRBV7-9 and TRBJ1-1; lacking DNA, the TRBD1 call made by TCRdb goes unchecked. The germline gives CDR1 SEHNR, CDR2 FQNEAQ (reference sequence). The CDR3 loop spans 16 amino acids. CDR3 loop: CASSSRYGGENTEAFF.

This rearrangement joins TRBV7-2 to TRBJ2-7; TCRdb lists TRBD2, though no DNA is available to test this call. Germline CDR1 reads SGHTA; CDR2 reads FQGNSA. The CDR3 runs to 15 residues. The CDR3 sequence is CASSLALPLAREQYF.

The chain joins TRBV5-1 to TRBJ2-1; TCRdb's D gene call, TRBD1, goes unchecked for lack of DNA. The germline gives CDR1 SGHRS, CDR2 YFSETQ. The CDR3 has 16 residues. The CDR3 sequence is CASSLVLSGGYNEQFF. The full variable domain, in which reference TRBV5-1 and TRBJ2-1 provide the parts outside the CDR3, is KAGVTQTPRYLIKTRGQQVTLSCSPISGHRSVSWYQQTPGQGLQFLFEYFSETQRNKGNFPGRFSGRQFSNSRSEMNVSTLELGDSALYLCASSLVLSGGYNEQFFGPGTRLTVL.

The rearrangement links TRBV12-3 or TRBV12-4 to TRBJ1-1. The CDR3 totals 15 residues. The CDR3 region is CASSERRGWDTEAFF.

V is TRBV12-3 or TRBV12-4 and J is TRBJ1-2; TCRdb's D gene call, TRBD1, goes unchecked for lack of DNA. This CDR3 contains 15 residues. The CDR3 reads CASTETTWPLYGYTF.

The gene calls are TRBV4-1 and TRBJ1-6; no DNA is available, so the TRBD1 call from TCRdb remains unchecked. Germline-derived CDR1 and CDR2 are MGHRA and YSYEKL. The CDR3 is 14 residues long. CDR3 residues: CASSADRAASPLHF.

CDR3 sequence reads: CASRRLAESSYNEQFF. The rearrangement links TRBV28 to TRBJ2-1; TCRdb indicates TRBD2, and absent DNA this call remains unverified. The CDR3 length is 16 residues. Germline-derived CDR1 and CDR2 are MDHEN and SYDVKM.

The rearrangement joins TRBV12-3 or TRBV12-4 to TRBJ1-1; TCRdb outputs TRBD1, but without DNA this stays unchecked. The CDR3 length is 11 residues. CDR3 sequence: CAIIQGTEAFF.

The chain joins TRBV19 to TRBJ2-1. The CDR3 is 14 amino acids. Germline CDR1 is LNHDA and CDR2 is SQIVND (reference sequence). This CDR3 is CASSSRPSYNEQFF.

The rearrangement uses TRBV6-2 or TRBV6-3 and TRBJ1-1. Looked up from germline, CDR1 is MNHEY and CDR2 is SVGEGT. The CDR3 has 12 amino acids. CDR3 sequence: CASLHKNTEAFF.

V is TRBV7-2 and J is TRBJ2-1. The CDR3 spans 14 residues. The V gene's germline CDR1 is SGHTA and CDR2 FQGNSA. The CDR3 here is CASSLGDTYNEQFF.

V is TRBV18 and J is TRBJ2-1; absent DNA, TCRdb's TRBD1 call cannot be checked. Germline CDR1 KGHSH, CDR2 LQKENI. This CDR3 contains 15 residues. The CDR3 region is CASSPGQGADNEQFF.

This chain uses TRBV5-5 with TRBJ2-1; checking the TCRdb D call of TRBD1 is not possible without DNA. The CDR3 runs 13 residues. Germline loops: CDR1 SGHKS, CDR2 YYEKEE (reference sequence). The CDR3 region is CASRAGTGNEQFF.

This chain joins TRBV11-2 and TRBJ2-1. The CDR3 extends over 18 amino acids. Germline V gives CDR1 SGHAT, CDR2 FQNNGV. The CDR3 reads CASSLSPQLRRVDNEQFF.

The chain uses TRBV6-2 or TRBV6-3 and TRBJ1-5. The CDR3 sequence is 12 residues long. CDR1 is MNHEY, CDR2 SVGEGT, per germline. CDR3 protein: CASSDSNQPQHF.

The gene calls are TRBV25-1 and TRBJ2-5; as DNA is missing, the TRBD2 call by TCRdb cannot be tested. CDR1 is MGHDK, CDR2 SYGVNS, per germline. The CDR3 totals 13 residues. The CDR3 loop reads CASGELYQETQYF.

The gene calls are TRBV20-1 and TRBJ1-2; TCRdb reports TRBD1, a call that lacks DNA to check it against. Looked up from germline, CDR1 is DFQATT and CDR2 is SNEGSKA (reference sequence). The CDR3 sequence is 14 residues long. The chain's CDR3 is CSARRDSINYGYTF.

This sequence joins TRBV7-8 and TRBJ1-3. The CDR3 sequence is 14 residues long. The V gene's germline CDR1 is SGHVS and CDR2 FQNEAQ. CDR3: CASSSGTVGNTIYF.

The rearrangement uses TRBV18 and TRBJ2-1; no DNA is available, so the TRBD2 call from TCRdb remains unchecked. This CDR3 has 15 residues. Germline CDR1 reads KGHSH; CDR2 reads LQKENI. CDR3 sequence reads: CASSPGAGGLNEQFF.

The chain employs TRBV20-1 and TRBJ2-1; the D call of TRBD2 rests on TCRdb alone, since no DNA is present to check it. CDR1 and CDR2 (germline): DFQATT, SNEGSKA (reference sequence). This CDR3 spans 14 amino acids. CDR3: CSARSPPPYNEQFF.

The chain couples TRBV7-2 to TRBJ1-4; TCRdb selects TRBD1, and the lack of DNA leaves this call unchecked. CDR1 is SGHTA and CDR2 is FQGNSA in the germline V gene. This CDR3 contains 15 residues. The CDR3 region is CASSSLGQGNEKLFF. Full variable domain (rest looked up from reference TRBV7-2 and TRBJ1-4): GAGVSQSPSNKVTEKGKDVELRCDPISGHTALYWYRQSLGQGLEFLIYFQGNSAPDKSGLPSDRFSAERTGGSVSTLTIQRTQQEDSAVYLCASSSLGQGNEKLFFGSGTQLSVL.

V gene TRBV24-1 combines with J gene TRBJ2-1; TCRdb selects TRBD1, and the lack of DNA leaves this call unchecked. The length of the CDR3 is 13 residues. Germline V gene data show CDR1 as KGHDR and CDR2 as SFDVKD. Here the CDR3 reads CATSDFAGTEQFF.